The T cell receptor beta chain described here comes from a study of T cell responses to AZD1222 COVID-19 vaccine. Study summary: Analysis merged second doses at about 4 or about 12 weeks. Study-wide results and limits: There were mostly white British donors and more females than males, and clonal diversity was possibly underestimated. Baseline seropositives among AZD1222 recipients totaled only five or six. Elevations in Spike-specific TCR breadth and depth followed administration of two AZD1222 doses.

CDR1 is MNHNY, CDR2 SVGAGI, per germline (reference sequence). V lost 5 bases to trimming and J lost 0 bases, with 4 bases between them. The CDR3 totals 12 residues. This table comes from immunoSEQ multiplex PCR, and its TCRdb copy is limited to in-frame clones, with some not included. The table lists more than 95,000 clones, approximately 89% of them singletons. Comments on this clone: Antigen: not known.

The sequencing here drew on peripheral blood, taken on day 0 of AZD1222 vaccination. The sequence derives from an adult in good health. This rearrangement joins TRBV6-6 to TRBJ1-1, with D uncertain. CDR3 sequence: CASSLMNTEAFF. CDR3 bases: TGTGCCAGCAGTCTTATGAACACTGAAGCTTTCTTT.